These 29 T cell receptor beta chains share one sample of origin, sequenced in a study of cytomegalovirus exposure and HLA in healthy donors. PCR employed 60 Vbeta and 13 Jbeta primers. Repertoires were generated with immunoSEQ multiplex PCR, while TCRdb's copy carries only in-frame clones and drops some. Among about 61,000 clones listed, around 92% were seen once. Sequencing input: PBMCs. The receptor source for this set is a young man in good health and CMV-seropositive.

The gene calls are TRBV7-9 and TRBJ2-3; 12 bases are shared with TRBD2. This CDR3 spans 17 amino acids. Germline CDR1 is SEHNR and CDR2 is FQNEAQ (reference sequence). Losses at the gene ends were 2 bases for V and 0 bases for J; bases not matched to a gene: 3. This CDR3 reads CASSLLAGGQSTDTQYF. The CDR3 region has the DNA TGTGCCAGCAGCTTACTAGCGGGAGGGCAAAGCACAGATACGCAGTATTTT. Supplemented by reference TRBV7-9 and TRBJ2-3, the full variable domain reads DTGVSQNPRHKITKRGQNVTFRCDPISEHNRLYWYRQTLGQGPEFLTYFQNEAQLEKSRLLSDRFSAERPKGSFSTLEIQRTEQGDSAMYLCASSLLAGGQSTDTQYFGPGTRLTVL.

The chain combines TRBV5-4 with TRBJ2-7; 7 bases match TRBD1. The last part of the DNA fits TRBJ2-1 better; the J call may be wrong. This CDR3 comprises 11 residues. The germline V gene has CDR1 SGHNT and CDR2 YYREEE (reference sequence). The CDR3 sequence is CATWDSDEQFF. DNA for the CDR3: TGTGCCACGTGGGACAGCGATGAGCAGTTCTTC.

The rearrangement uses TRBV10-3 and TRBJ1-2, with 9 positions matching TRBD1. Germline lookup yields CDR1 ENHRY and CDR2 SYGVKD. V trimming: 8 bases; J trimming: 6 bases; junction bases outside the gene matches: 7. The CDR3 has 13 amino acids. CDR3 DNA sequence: TGTGCCATCCACAGGGGGCTGGGGGATGGCTACACCTTC. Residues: CAIHRGLGDGYTF.

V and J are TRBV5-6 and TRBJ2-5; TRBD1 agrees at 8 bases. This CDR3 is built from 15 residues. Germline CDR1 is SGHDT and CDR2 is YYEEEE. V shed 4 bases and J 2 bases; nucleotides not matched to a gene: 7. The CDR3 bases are TGTGCCAGCAGCCCCAGGGGGCAGGTTCAAGAGACCCAGTACTTC. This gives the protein CASSPRGQVQETQYF.

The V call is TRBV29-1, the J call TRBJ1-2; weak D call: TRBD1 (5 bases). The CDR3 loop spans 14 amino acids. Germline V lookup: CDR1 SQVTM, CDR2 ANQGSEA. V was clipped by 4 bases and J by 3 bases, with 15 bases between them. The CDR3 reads CSVGSVGEDYGYTF. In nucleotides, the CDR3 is TGCAGCGTTGGAAGCGTGGGGGAGGACTATGGCTACACCTTC.

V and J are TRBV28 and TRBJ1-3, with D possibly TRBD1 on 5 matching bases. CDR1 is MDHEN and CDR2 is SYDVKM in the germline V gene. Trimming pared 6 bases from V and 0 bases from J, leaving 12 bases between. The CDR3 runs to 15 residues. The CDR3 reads CASRTQGYSGNTIYF. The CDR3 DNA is TGTGCCAGCAGGACTCAGGGATACTCTGGAAACACCATATATTTT.

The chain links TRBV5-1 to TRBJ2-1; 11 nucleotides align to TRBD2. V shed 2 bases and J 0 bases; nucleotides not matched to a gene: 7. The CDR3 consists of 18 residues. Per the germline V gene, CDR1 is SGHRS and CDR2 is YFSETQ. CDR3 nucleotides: TGCGCCAGCAGCTTAAAACTAGCGGGAGCCTTCTCCTACAATGAGCAGTTCTTC. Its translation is CASSLKLAGAFSYNEQFF.

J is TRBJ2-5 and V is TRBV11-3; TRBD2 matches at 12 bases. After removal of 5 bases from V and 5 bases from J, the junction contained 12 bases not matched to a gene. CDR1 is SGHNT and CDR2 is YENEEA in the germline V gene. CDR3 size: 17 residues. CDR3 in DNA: TGTGCCAGCAGCCCCCGGCGAACTAGCGGGGGGTTGGAGACCCAGTACTTC. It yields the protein CASSPRRTSGGLETQYF.

Written as DNA, the CDR3 is TGTGCCAGTAGTATAGGAGTCCTCGCGGACACTGAAGCTTTCTTT. Amino acid sequence: CASSIGVLADTEAFF. V usage is TRBV19 and J usage is TRBJ1-1; D gene ambiguous. V lost 1 base and J 3 bases, leaving 12 bases between the germline ends. CDR3 length equals 15 residues. Germline CDR1 is LNHDA and CDR2 is SQIVND (reference sequence).

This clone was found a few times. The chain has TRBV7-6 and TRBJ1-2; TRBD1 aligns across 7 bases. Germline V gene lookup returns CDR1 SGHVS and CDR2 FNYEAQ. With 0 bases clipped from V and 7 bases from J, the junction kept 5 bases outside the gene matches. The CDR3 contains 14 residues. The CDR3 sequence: CASSLARAGGGYTF. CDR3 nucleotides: TGTGCCAGCAGCTTAGCGAGGGCAGGGGGTGGCTACACCTTC.

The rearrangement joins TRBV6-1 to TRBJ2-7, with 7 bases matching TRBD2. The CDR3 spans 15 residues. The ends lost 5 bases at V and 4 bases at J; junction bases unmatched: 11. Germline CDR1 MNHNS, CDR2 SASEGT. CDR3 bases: TGTGCCAGCAGTAAGAGCGGGACGGGGATTTACGAGCAGTACTTC. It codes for CASSKSGTGIYEQYF.

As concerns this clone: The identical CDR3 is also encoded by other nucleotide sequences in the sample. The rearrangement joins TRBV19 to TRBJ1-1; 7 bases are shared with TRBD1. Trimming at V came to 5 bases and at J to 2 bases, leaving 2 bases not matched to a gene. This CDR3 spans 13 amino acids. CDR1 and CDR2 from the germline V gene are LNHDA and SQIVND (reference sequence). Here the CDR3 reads CASSYRGNTEAFF. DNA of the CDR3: TGTGCCAGTAGTTACAGGGGCAACACTGAAGCTTTCTTT.

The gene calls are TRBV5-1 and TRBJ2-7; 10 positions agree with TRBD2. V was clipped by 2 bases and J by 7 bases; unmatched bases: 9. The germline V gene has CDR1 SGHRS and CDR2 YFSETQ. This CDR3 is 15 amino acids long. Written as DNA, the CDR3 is TGCGCCAGCAGCTTCCAGACTAGCGGGCCGAGGGAGCAGTACTTC. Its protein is CASSFQTSGPREQYF.

CDR3 amino acids: CSVVKPNSGNTIYF. The CDR3 region has the DNA TGCAGCGTTGTGAAGCCTAACTCTGGAAACACCATATATTTT. The chain joins TRBV29-1 to TRBJ1-3; D gene ambiguous. Trimming cost V 4 bases and J 0 bases, with 10 bases left between them. Germline V CDR1 and CDR2: SQVTM, ANQGSEA. The CDR3 spans 14 residues.

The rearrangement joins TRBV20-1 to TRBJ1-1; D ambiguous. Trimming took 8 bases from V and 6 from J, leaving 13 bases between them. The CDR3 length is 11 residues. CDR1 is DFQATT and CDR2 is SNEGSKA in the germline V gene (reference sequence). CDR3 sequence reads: CSSRGLAEAFF. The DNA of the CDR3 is TGCAGTTCAAGAGGGTTAGCTGAAGCTTTCTTT.

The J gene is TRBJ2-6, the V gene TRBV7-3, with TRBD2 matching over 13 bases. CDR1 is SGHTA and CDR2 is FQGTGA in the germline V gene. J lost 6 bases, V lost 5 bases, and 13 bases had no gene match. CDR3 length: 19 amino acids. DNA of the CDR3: TGTGCCAGCAGCCCTAGTGGGACTAGCGGGATACCTGCGGCCAACGTCCTGACTTTC. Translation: CASSPSGTSGIPAANVLTF. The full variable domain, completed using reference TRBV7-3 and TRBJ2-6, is GAGVSQTPSNKVTEKGKYVELRCDPISGHTALYWYRQSLGQGPEFLIYFQGTGAADDSGLPNDRFFAVRPEGSVSTLKIQRTERGDSAVYLCASSPSGTSGIPAANVLTFGAGSRLTVL.

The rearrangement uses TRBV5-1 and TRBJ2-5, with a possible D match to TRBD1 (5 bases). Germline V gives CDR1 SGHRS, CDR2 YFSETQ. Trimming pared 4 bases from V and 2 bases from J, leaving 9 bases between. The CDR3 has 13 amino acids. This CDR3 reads CASSMDIQETQYF. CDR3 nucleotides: TGCGCCAGCAGCATGGACATACAAGAGACCCAGTACTTC.

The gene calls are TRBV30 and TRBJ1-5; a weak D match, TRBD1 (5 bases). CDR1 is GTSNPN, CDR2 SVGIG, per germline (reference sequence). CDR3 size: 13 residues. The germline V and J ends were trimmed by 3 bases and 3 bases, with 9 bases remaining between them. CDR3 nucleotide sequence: TGTGCCTGGAGGGACAATCCCAATCAGCCCCAGCATTTT. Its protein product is CAWRDNPNQPQHF.

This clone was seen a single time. The CDR3 protein is CASSTGTASYEQYF. The CDR3, as DNA: TGTGCCAGCAGCACCGGGACAGCCTCCTACGAGCAGTACTTC. J is TRBJ2-7 and V is TRBV5-8, with 7 bases fitting TRBD1. Germline loops: CDR1 SGHTS, CDR2 YDEGEE. CDR3 length equals 14 residues. Germline trimming cut 4 bases from V and 0 bases from J; bases unmatched to any gene: 4.

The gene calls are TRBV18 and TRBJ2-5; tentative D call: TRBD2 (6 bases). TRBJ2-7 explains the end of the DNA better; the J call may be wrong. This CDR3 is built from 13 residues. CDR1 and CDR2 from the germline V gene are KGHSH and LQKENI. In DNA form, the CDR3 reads TGTGCCAGCTCCCTGGGACTCCTTTACGAGCAGTACTTC. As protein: CASSLGLLYEQYF.

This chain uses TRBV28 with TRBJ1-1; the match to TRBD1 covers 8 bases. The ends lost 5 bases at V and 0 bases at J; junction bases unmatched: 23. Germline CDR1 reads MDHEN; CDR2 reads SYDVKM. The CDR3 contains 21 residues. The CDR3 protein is CASSVHRGSSDFLRMNTEAFF. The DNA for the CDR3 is TGTGCCAGCAGTGTACACAGGGGGTCTAGCGACTTTCTCCGAATGAACACTGAAGCTTTCTTT. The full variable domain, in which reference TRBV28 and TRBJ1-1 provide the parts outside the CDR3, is DVKVTQSSRYLVKRTGEKVFLECVQDMDHENMFWYRQDPGLGLRLIYFSYDVKMKEKGDIPEGYSVSREKKERFSLILESASTNQTSMYLCASSVHRGSSDFLRMNTEAFFGQGTRLTVV.

The CDR3 reads CASTSGTETQYF. The CDR3, as DNA: TGTGCCAGTACTAGCGGGACAGAGACCCAGTACTTC. V and J are TRBV28 and TRBJ2-5, with 10 bases that match TRBD2. After removal of 9 bases from V and 4 bases from J, the junction contained 2 bases not matched to a gene. CDR3 length equals 12 residues. Germline loops: CDR1 MDHEN, CDR2 SYDVKM.

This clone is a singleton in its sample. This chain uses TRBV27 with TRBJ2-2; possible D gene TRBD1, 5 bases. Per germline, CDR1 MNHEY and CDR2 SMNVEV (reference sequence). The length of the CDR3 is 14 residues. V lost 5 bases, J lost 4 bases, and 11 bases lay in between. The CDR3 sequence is CASSLQDVTGELFF. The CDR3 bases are TGTGCCAGCAGTCTACAGGACGTCACCGGGGAGCTGTTTTTT.

The DNA of the CDR3 is TGTGCCAGCAGCCAAGGCGGGACTATCTACAATGAGCAGTTCTTC. Translating it yields CASSQGGTIYNEQFF. This chain links TRBV14 with TRBJ2-1, with TRBD2 identical over 7 bases. The V segment lost 1 base and the J segment 3 bases; nucleotides outside the gene matches: 3. The CDR3 extends over 15 amino acids. Germline V gene sequence: CDR1 SGHDN, CDR2 FVKESK.

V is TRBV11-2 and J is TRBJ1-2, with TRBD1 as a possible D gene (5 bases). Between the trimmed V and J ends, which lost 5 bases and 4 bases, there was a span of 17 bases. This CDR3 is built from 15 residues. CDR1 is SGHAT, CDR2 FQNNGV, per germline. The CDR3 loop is CASSLLTATLYGYTF. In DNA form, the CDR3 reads TGTGCCAGCAGCCTATTGACAGCCACACTCTATGGCTACACCTTC. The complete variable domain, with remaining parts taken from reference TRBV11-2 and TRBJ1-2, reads EAGVAQSPRYKIIEKRQSVAFWCNPISGHATLYWYQQILGQGPKLLIQFQNNGVVDDSQLPKDRFSAERLKGVDSTLKIQPAKLEDSAVYLCASSLLTATLYGYTFGSGTRLTVV.

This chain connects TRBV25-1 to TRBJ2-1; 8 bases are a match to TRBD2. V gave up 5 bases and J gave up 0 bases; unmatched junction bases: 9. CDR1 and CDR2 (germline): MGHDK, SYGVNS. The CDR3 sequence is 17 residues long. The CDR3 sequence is CASSPRVSGSSYNEQFF. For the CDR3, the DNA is TGTGCCAGCAGTCCCCGGGTGAGCGGGAGCTCCTACAATGAGCAGTTCTTC.

The CDR3 DNA sequence: TGCGCCAGCAGTGAGGTCGGCGGGAACTCCTACGAGCAGTACTTC. Its translation: CASSEVGGNSYEQYF. The genes are TRBV10-2 and TRBJ2-7; D possibly corresponds to TRBD2 (6 bases). CDR1 is WSHSY, CDR2 SAAADI, per germline. The CDR3 extends over 15 amino acids. V lost 2 bases to trimming and J lost 0 bases, with 11 bases between them.

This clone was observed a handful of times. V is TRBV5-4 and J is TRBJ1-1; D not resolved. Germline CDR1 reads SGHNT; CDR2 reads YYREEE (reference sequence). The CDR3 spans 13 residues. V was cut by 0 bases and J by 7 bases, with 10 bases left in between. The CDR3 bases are TGTGCCAGCAGCTTGGCCGCAGTAAATGAAGCTTTCTTT. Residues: CASSLAAVNEAFF. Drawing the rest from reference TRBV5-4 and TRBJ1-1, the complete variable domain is ETGVTQSPTHLIKTRGQQVTLRCSSQSGHNTVSWYQQALGQGPQFIFQYYREEENGRGNFPPRFSGLQFPNYSSELNVNALELDDSALYLCASSLAAVNEAFFGQGTRLTVV.

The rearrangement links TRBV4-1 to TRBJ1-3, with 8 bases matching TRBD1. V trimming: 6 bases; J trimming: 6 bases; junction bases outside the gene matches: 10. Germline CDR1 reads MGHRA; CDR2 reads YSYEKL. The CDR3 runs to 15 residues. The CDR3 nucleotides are TGCGCCAGCAGTCCCCAGGGGGCGGCGGAAAACACCATATATTTT. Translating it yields CASSPQGAAENTIYF.